The 29 T cell receptor beta chains presented below share a single source sample, sequenced in a study of OX40 agonist ivuxolimab in advanced cancers. The library was built by means of the immunoSEQ multiplex PCR assay. In TCRdb, the immuneACCESS table is reduced to in-frame sequences with V and J assigned. These tables do not hold every clone; where another copy was compared, an unresolved V gene accounts for under half, and the others remain unexplained. The sample includes about 86,000 clones, with approximately 90% observed a single time. Of the sample, roughly 1.1% is held by the ten largest clones. The starting material was CD4+ or CD8+ T cells sorted from blood, obtained in a trial of the OX40 agonist ivuxolimab. The receptors shown here come from an adult with an advanced solid tumor such as melanoma, head and neck, liver or kidney cancer.

V gene TRBV19 combines with J gene TRBJ2-7, with 12 nucleotides matching TRBD2. V lost 4 bases and J lost 7; bases outside the gene matches: 5. The CDR3 is made up of 14 amino acids. Germline CDR1 LNHDA, CDR2 SQIVND (reference sequence). CDR3 nucleotide sequence: TGTGCCAGTAGTAAGGGACTAGCGGGCGCAGAGCAGTACTTC. Amino acid sequence: CASSKGLAGAEQYF.

A remark on this clone: Other DNA sequences of this sample code for an identical CDR3. V gene TRBV19 combines with J gene TRBJ2-5; maybe TRBD2 (6 bases). CDR1 is LNHDA, CDR2 SQIVND, per germline (reference sequence). The V end was cut by 3 bases, the J end by 7 bases, with 18 bases between. This CDR3 spans 15 amino acids. The CDR3 DNA reads as TGTGCCAGTAGTATGATGGGGGGTGGGCGGGGGACCCAGTACTTC. It yields the protein CASSMMGGGRGTQYF.

V usage is TRBV30 and J usage is TRBJ1-5, with 12 bases identical to TRBD1. CDR1 is GTSNPN, CDR2 SVGIG, per germline (reference sequence). The CDR3 sequence is 14 residues long. Trimming cost V 5 bases and J 9 bases; bases outside gene matches: 8. Here the CDR3 DNA reads TGTGCCTGGGGGACAGGGGGCCTCACCCGGCCCCAGCATTTT. Amino acids: CAWGTGGLTRPQHF. The full variable domain, rest sourced from reference TRBV30 and TRBJ1-5, is SQTIHQWPATLVQPVGSPLSLECTVEGTSNPNLYWYRQAAGRGLQLLFYSVGIGQISSEVPQNLSASRPQDRQFILSSKKLLLSDSGFYLCAWGTGGLTRPQHFGDGTRLSIL.

The gene calls are TRBV27 and TRBJ1-1, with D maybe TRBD1 (5 bases). The length of the CDR3 is 14 residues. V was trimmed by 5 bases and J by 2 bases, leaving 12 bases between them. Germline V gene lookup returns CDR1 MNHEY and CDR2 SMNVEV (reference sequence). CDR3 nucleotides: TGTGCCAGCAGTCCAGGGCAACTAAACACTGAAGCTTTCTTT. Residues: CASSPGQLNTEAFF.

The chain combines TRBV27 with TRBJ2-4; D is perhaps TRBD1 (5 bases). Deletions cut 8 bases from V and 4 bases from J, with 15 bases between. CDR3 length: 14 residues. CDR1 MNHEY and CDR2 SMNVEV come from the germline V gene (reference sequence). CDR3 coding DNA: TGTGCCAGCGGCCGGATGGCAGGGAAAAACATTCAGTACTTC. It yields the protein CASGRMAGKNIQYF.

V is TRBV18 and J is TRBJ2-2; D remains unclear. V was pared by 2 bases and J by 3 bases, with 13 bases between. This CDR3 contains 16 residues. Germline assignment: CDR1 KGHSH and CDR2 LQKENI. The CDR3 DNA follows: TGTGCCAGCTCACCAGGAGCAAATGAGCACACCGGGGAGCTGTTTTTT. Protein product: CASSPGANEHTGELFF.

This rearrangement joins TRBV5-4 to TRBJ2-3; 8 nucleotides agree with TRBD1. The ends lost 3 bases at V and 5 bases at J; junction bases unmatched: 11. Germline CDR1 is SGHNT and CDR2 is YYREEE (reference sequence). The CDR3 covers 16 residues. The CDR3 DNA follows: TGTGCCAGCAGCTCTCCCACCGGGACAGGAAAAGATACGCAGTATTTT. Translating gives CASSSPTGTGKDTQYF.

V usage is TRBV4-3 and J usage is TRBJ2-1; 7 positions match TRBD1. The germline gives CDR1 LGHNA, CDR2 YSLEER. Unmatched junction bases numbered 10, after V lost 3 bases and J lost 8 bases. The CDR3 length is 15 residues. Here the CDR3 reads CASSHSPQGTDEQFF. CDR3 coding DNA: TGCGCCAGCAGCCACTCTCCACAGGGGACGGATGAGCAGTTCTTC.

In its sample, this clone was seen once. The genes are TRBV6-6 and TRBJ2-4, with TRBD2 as a possible D gene (5 bases). The V gene's germline CDR1 is MNHNY and CDR2 SVGAGI (reference sequence). V lost 7 bases and J lost 0, with 10 bases in between. The CDR3 totals 14 residues. In DNA, the CDR3 is TGTGCCAGCAACGGGGATCGAGCCAAAAACATTCAGTACTTC. Translation: CASNGDRAKNIQYF.

The J gene is TRBJ2-7, the V gene TRBV7-8, with 7 nucleotides matching TRBD2. CDR1 and CDR2 (germline): SGHVS, FQNEAQ. The CDR3 runs to 14 residues. V was pared by 1 base and J by 7 bases, with 7 bases of the junction left unmatched. The CDR3 protein is CASSLERAGGEQYF. As DNA, the CDR3 is TGTGCCAGCAGCTTAGAACGGGCCGGGGGGGAGCAGTACTTC.

The chain combines TRBV7-2 with TRBJ1-1; D is perhaps TRBD1 (5 bases). CDR3 length: 17 residues. With 3 bases removed from V and 5 bases from J, the gap between germline ends came to 22 bases. In germline, CDR1 is SGHTA, CDR2 FQGNSA. The CDR3 protein is CASSFRDSNRWVTEAFF. In DNA form, the CDR3 reads TGTGCCAGCAGCTTCAGGGATTCCAACCGATGGGTTACTGAAGCTTTCTTT. The whole variable domain, remainder taken from reference TRBV7-2 and TRBJ1-1, is GAGVSQSPSNKVTEKGKDVELRCDPISGHTALYWYRQSLGQGLEFLIYFQGNSAPDKSGLPSDRFSAERTGGSVSTLTIQRTQQEDSAVYLCASSFRDSNRWVTEAFFGQGTRLTVV.

The rearrangement joins TRBV5-4 to TRBJ2-6, with TRBD1 matching over 7 bases. After removal of 2 bases from V and 0 bases from J, the junction contained 5 bases not matched to a gene. The CDR3 spans 17 residues. Germline CDR1 SGHNT, CDR2 YYREEE (reference sequence). CDR3: CASSLWAGGSGANVLTF. In DNA, the CDR3 is TGTGCCAGCAGCTTATGGGCAGGGGGCTCTGGGGCCAACGTCCTGACTTTC.

In DNA form, the CDR3 reads TGTGCCAGCTCACCACTACGGGAATCAGCAGGAAACACCATATATTTT. The encoded protein is CASSPLRESAGNTIYF. The J gene is TRBJ1-3, the V gene TRBV18; unclear D gene. The V gene lost 1 base and the J gene lost 4 bases, with 14 bases spanning the gap. This CDR3 region has 16 residues. The germline V gene has CDR1 KGHSH and CDR2 LQKENI.

The gene calls are TRBV19 and TRBJ2-7; 9 bases agree with TRBD2. Per the germline V gene, CDR1 is LNHDA and CDR2 is SQIVND (reference sequence). Unmatched junction bases numbered 7, after V lost 6 bases and J lost 1 base. The CDR3 covers 15 residues. CDR3 in DNA: TGTGCCAGTAGAGGTAGCGGGAGTGGGTCCTACGAGCAGTACTTC. Residues: CASRGSGSGSYEQYF.

The chain joins TRBV27 to TRBJ2-7, with D possibly matching TRBD1 (6 bases). CDR1 MNHEY and CDR2 SMNVEV come from the germline V gene (reference sequence). The V end lost 6 bases, the J end lost 6 bases, and 21 bases lay between the germline ends. The CDR3 totals 15 residues. The CDR3 bases are TGTGCCAGCAGCCATCTCGACAGGCCCGAGGGCGAGCAGTACTTC. The encoded protein is CASSHLDRPEGEQYF.

This clone was detected a few times. This chain connects TRBV7-6 to TRBJ2-5; possibly TRBD1 for D (5 bases). Germline V lookup: CDR1 SGHVS, CDR2 FNYEAQ. CDR3 size: 13 residues. Trimming removed 3 bases at V and 5 bases at J, with 10 bases between. The CDR3 nucleotides are TGTGCCAGCAGCTTCTACAGGTGGGAGACCCAGTACTTC. Its protein product is CASSFYRWETQYF.

This sequence joins TRBV5-4 and TRBJ2-2; D call uncertain. This CDR3 is built from 17 residues. Trimming took off 4 bases at V and 4 bases at J, with 20 bases between the two ends. In germline, CDR1 is SGHNT, CDR2 YYREEE (reference sequence). The CDR3 DNA reads as TGTGCCAGCAGCGGGTCCCTACTAAGACACCCCACCGGGGAGCTGTTTTTT. Translating it yields CASSGSLLRHPTGELFF.

The rearrangement links TRBV28 to TRBJ1-1; maybe TRBD1 (6 bases). V was cut by 4 bases and J by 0 bases, with 12 bases left in between. This CDR3 is built from 15 residues. In germline, CDR1 is MDHEN, CDR2 SYDVKM. The CDR3 is CASSSQGGVNTEAFF. The CDR3 DNA follows: TGTGCCAGCAGTTCCCAAGGGGGTGTGAACACTGAAGCTTTCTTT.

The chain is built from TRBV9 and TRBJ2-7, with TRBD1 matching 7 bases. CDR3 length equals 15 residues. Unmatched junction bases numbered 7, after V lost 4 bases and J lost 0 bases. Germline CDR1 and CDR2: SGDLS and YYNGEE. CDR3 DNA: TGTGCCAGCAGCTTGGGACAGAGCGGCTCCTACGAGCAGTACTTC. Translated, it gives CASSLGQSGSYEQYF.

The chain couples TRBV7-2 to TRBJ2-6, with 8 bases lining up with TRBD2. The CDR3 loop spans 17 amino acids. Unmatched junction bases numbered 5, after V lost 4 bases and J lost 0 bases. Germline V gives CDR1 SGHTA, CDR2 FQGNSA. In DNA, the CDR3 is TGTGCCAGCAGCTGGGCTAGCGGGCCCTCTGGGGCCAACGTCCTGACTTTC. Its translation: CASSWASGPSGANVLTF.

The chain joins TRBV27 to TRBJ1-5; 8 positions match TRBD1. The germline CDR1 and CDR2 sequences are MNHEY and SMNVEV (reference sequence). J gave up 7 bases and V 5 bases, and 4 bases lay outside the gene matches. The CDR3 is 13 amino acids. DNA of the CDR3: TGTGCCAGCAGTCCGGGACAGGCCCAGCCCCAGCATTTT. Amino acid sequence: CASSPGQAQPQHF.

The genes are TRBV28 and TRBJ1-5; maybe TRBD1 (6 bases). The CDR3 is 15 residues long. V gave up 4 bases and J gave up 3 bases, with 13 bases separating them. The germline V gene encodes CDR1 MDHEN and CDR2 SYDVKM. The CDR3 DNA reads TGTGCCAGCAGTTCGCCCGGACAGTCCAATCAGCCCCAGCATTTT. Amino acid sequence: CASSSPGQSNQPQHF.

V usage is TRBV7-2 and J usage is TRBJ2-1, with 9 bases fitting TRBD1. Germline lookup yields CDR1 SGHTA and CDR2 FQGNSA. This CDR3 region has 15 residues. Trimming removed 2 bases from V and 5 bases from J; junction bases left unmatched: 4. The CDR3 sequence: CASSLNRDRDNEQFF. The CDR3 DNA is TGTGCCAGCAGCTTAAACCGGGACAGGGACAATGAGCAGTTCTTC.

The chain has TRBV10-3 and TRBJ1-3; 7 positions match TRBD1. Germline values: CDR1 ENHRY, CDR2 SYGVKD. The CDR3 has 13 residues. V dropped 10 bases and J dropped 5; count of bases not matched to a gene: 8. CDR3 bases: TGTGCCACTCAGGACAGGACCAGAAACACCATATATTTT. Translation: CATQDRTRNTIYF.

The sample holds one count of this clone. The gene calls are TRBV11-2 and TRBJ2-1; possibly TRBD1 or TRBD2 for D (5 bases each). There are 19 residues in the CDR3. Germline assignment: CDR1 SGHAT and CDR2 FQNNGV. Trimming shortened V by 5 bases and J by 0 bases, and 23 bases separated the two germline ends. DNA for the CDR3: TGTGCCAGCAGCCCTAACATGTTGACAGCGGAGAGCTCCTACAATGAGCAGTTCTTC. Its translation is CASSPNMLTAESSYNEQFF.

The V call is TRBV19, the J call TRBJ2-2; no firm D call. The CDR3 covers 12 residues. Trimming stripped 8 bases from V and 2 bases from J, with 6 bases between. The V gene's germline CDR1 is LNHDA and CDR2 SQIVND (reference sequence). In DNA, the CDR3 is TGTGCCAGTCAAGTTAACACCGGGGAGCTGTTTTTT. Translated: CASQVNTGELFF.

The chain has TRBV4-3 and TRBJ2-7; no definite D call. The CDR3 covers 15 residues. Trimming removed 0 bases from V and 4 bases from J, with 13 bases in between. Germline V gene sequence: CDR1 LGHNA, CDR2 YSLEER. CDR3 sequence reads: CASSQETEGNYEQYF. CDR3 DNA sequence: TGCGCCAGCAGCCAAGAGACTGAAGGTAATTACGAGCAGTACTTC.

Notes on this clone: At one end the junction does not follow the germline gene, possibly because of a read error. This chain links TRBV7-7 with TRBJ2-3; D not certain. There are 13 residues in the CDR3. Germline loops: CDR1 SSHAT, CDR2 FNYEAQ (reference sequence). CDR3 sequence (DNA): TGTGCTAGCACCCCCATGTTGGCAGATACGCAGTATTTT. Translating it yields CASTPMLADTQYF.

This chain links TRBV11-3 with TRBJ1-1; D gene unclear. Looked up from germline, CDR1 is SGHNT and CDR2 is YENEEA. Trimming stripped 0 bases from V and 4 bases from J, with 9 bases between. CDR3 length: 14 residues. This chain's CDR3 is CASSLDLGSTEAFF. DNA for the CDR3: TGTGCCAGCAGCTTAGATCTTGGGAGCACTGAAGCTTTCTTT.